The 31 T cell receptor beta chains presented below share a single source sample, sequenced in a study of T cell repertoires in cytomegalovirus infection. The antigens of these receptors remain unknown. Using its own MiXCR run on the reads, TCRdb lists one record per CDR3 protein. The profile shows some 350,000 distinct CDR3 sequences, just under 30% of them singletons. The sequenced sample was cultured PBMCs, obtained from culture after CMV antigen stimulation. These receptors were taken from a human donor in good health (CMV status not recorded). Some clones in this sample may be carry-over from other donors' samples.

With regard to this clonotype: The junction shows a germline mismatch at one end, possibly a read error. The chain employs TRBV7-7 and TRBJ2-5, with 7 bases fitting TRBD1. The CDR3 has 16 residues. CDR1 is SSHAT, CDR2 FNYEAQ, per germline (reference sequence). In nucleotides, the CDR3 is TGTGCTAGCAGCTTCTTAGACAGGGACCGCCAAGAGACCCAGTACTTC. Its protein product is CASSFLDRDRQETQYF.

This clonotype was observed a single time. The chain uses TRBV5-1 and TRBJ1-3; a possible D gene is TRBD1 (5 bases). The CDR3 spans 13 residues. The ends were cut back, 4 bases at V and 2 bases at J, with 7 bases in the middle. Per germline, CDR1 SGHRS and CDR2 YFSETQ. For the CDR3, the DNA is TGCGCCAGCAGCCTGACAGCTGGAAACACCATATATTTT. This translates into CASSLTAGNTIYF. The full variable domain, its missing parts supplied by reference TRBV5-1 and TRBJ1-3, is KAGVTQTPRYLIKTRGQQVTLSCSPISGHRSVSWYQQTPGQGLQFLFEYFSETQRNKGNFPGRFSGRQFSNSRSEMNVSTLELGDSALYLCASSLTAGNTIYFGEGSWLTVV.

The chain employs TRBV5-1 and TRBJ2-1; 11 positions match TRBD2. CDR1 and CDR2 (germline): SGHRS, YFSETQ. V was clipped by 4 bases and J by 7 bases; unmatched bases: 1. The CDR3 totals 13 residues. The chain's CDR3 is CASSVAGGNEQFF. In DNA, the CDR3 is TGCGCCAGCAGCGTAGCGGGGGGGAATGAGCAGTTCTTC.

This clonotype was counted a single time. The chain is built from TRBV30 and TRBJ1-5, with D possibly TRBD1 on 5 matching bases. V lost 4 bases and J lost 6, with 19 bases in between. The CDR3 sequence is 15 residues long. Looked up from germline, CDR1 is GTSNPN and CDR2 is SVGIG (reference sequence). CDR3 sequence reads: CAWTRSGRDGQPQHF. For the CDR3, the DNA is TGTGCCTGGACTAGATCGGGCAGGGACGGTCAGCCCCAGCATTTT.

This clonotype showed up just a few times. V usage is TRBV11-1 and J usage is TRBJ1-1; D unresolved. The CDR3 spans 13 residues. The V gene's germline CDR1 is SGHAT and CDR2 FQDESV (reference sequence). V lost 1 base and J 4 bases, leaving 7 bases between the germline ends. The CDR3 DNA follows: TGTGCCAGCAGCTTAGAAGCAGCCACTGAAGCTTTCTTT. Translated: CASSLEAATEAFF.

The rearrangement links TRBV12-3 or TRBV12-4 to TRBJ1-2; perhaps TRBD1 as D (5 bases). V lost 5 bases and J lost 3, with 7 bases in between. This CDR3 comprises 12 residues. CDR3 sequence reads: CASSGTDYGYTF. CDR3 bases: TGTGCCAGCAGTGGGACTGACTATGGCTACACCTTC.

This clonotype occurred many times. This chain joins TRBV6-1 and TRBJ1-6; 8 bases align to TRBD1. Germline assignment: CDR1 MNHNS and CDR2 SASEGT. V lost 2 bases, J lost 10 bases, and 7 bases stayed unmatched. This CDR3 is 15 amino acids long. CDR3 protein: CASSEWYRGRSPLHF. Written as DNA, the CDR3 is TGTGCCAGCAGTGAATGGTACAGGGGGAGATCACCCCTCCACTTT.

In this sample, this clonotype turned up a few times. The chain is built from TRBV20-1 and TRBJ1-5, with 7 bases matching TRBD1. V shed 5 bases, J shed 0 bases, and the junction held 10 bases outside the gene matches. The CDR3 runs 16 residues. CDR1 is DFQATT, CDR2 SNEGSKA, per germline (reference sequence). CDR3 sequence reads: CSASSTGDPSNQPQHF. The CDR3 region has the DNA TGCAGTGCTTCATCAACAGGGGACCCTAGCAATCAGCCCCAGCATTTT.

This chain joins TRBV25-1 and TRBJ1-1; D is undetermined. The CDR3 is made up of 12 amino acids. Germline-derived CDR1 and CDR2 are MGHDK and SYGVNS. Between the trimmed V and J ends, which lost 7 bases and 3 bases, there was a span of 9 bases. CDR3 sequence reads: CASKTRYTEAFF. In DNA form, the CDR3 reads TGTGCCAGCAAAACTCGGTACACTGAAGCTTTCTTT.

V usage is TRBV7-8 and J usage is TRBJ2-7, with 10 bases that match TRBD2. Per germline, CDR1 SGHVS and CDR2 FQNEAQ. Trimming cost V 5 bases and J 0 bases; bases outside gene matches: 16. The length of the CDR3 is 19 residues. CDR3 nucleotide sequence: TGTGCCAGCAGCCCACTTTACAGCGGGGGGGCACCCAGCTCCTACGAGCAGTACTTC. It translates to CASSPLYSGGAPSSYEQYF.

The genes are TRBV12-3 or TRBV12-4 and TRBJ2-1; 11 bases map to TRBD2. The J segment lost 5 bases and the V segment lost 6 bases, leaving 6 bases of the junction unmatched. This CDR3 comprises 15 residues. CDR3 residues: CASSPTSGINNEQFF. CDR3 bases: TGTGCCAGCAGCCCGACTAGCGGGATCAACAATGAGCAGTTCTTC.

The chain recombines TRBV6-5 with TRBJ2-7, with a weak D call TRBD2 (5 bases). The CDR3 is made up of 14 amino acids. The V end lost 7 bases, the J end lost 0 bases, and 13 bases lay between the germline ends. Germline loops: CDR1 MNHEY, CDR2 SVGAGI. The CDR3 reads CASKGVESSYEQYF. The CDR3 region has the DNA TGTGCCAGCAAGGGAGTGGAGAGCTCCTACGAGCAGTACTTC.

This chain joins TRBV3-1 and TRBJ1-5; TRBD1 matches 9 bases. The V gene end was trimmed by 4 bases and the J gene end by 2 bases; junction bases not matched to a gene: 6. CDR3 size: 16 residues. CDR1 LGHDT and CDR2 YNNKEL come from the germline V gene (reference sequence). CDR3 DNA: TGTGCCAGCAGCCGGGGACAGGGAAGGCGCAATCAGCCCCAGCATTTT. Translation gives CASSRGQGRRNQPQHF.

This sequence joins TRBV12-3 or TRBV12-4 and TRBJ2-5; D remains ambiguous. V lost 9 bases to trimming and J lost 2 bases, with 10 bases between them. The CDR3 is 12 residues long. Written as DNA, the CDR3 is TGTGCCAGTTCGGCGGAGCAAGAGACCCAGTACTTC. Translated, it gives CASSAEQETQYF.

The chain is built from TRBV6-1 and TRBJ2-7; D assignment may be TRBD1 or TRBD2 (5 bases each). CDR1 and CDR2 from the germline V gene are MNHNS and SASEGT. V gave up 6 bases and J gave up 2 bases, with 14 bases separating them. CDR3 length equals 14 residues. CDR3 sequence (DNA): TGTGCCAGCAGAGGTACTGGGACGGCCTACGAGCAGTACTTC. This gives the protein CASRGTGTAYEQYF.

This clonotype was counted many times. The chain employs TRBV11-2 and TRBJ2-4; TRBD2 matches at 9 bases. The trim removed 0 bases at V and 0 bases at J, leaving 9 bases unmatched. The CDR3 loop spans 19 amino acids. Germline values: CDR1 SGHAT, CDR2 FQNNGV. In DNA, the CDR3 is TGTGCCAGCAGCTTAGATTGGTCTAGCGGGGAACTAGCCAAAAACATTCAGTACTTC. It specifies CASSLDWSSGELAKNIQYF.

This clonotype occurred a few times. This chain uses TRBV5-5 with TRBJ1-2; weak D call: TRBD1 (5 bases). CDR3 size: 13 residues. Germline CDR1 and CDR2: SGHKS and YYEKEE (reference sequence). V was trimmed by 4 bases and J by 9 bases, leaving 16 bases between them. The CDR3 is CASSADTFLSYTF. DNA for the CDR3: TGTGCCAGCAGCGCGGACACCTTCTTAAGCTACACCTTC.

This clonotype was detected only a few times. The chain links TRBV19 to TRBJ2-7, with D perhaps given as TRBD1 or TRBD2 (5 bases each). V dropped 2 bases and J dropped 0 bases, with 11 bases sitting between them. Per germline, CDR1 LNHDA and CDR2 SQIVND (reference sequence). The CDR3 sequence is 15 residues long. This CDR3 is CASSIPGRPSYEQYF. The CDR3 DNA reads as TGTGCCAGTAGTATACCGGGACGGCCCTCCTACGAGCAGTACTTC.

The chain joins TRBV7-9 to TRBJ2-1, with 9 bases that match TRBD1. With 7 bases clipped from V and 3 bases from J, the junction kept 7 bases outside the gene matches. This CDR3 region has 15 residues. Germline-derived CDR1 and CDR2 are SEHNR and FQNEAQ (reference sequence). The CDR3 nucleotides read TGTGCCAGCACCGGGACAGGGATCGTCTACAATGAGCAGTTCTTC. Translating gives CASTGTGIVYNEQFF.

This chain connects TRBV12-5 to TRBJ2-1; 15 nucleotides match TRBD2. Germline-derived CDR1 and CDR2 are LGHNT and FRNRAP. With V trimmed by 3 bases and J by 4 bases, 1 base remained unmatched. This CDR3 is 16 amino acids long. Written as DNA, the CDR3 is TGTGCTAGTGGTTTCGGGACTAGCGGGGGGTACAATGAGCAGTTCTTC. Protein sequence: CASGFGTSGGYNEQFF.

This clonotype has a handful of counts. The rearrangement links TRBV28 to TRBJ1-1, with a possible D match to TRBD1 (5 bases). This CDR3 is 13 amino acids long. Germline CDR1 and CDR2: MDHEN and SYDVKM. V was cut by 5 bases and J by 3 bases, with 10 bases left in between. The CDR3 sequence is CASSTGPHTEAFF. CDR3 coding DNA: TGTGCCAGCAGTACAGGACCTCACACTGAAGCTTTCTTT.

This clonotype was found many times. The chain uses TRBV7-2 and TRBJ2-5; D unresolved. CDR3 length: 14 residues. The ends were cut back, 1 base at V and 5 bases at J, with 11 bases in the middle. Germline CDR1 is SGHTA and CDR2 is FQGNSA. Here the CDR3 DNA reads TGTGCCAGCAGCTTAGGAGGTTTGGTGGAGACCCAGTACTTC. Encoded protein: CASSLGGLVETQYF.

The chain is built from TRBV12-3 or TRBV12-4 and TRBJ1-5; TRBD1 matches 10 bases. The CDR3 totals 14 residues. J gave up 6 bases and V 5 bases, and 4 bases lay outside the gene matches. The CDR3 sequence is CASSGGQGPQPQHF. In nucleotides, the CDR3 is TGTGCCAGCAGTGGGGGACAGGGGCCTCAGCCCCAGCATTTT.

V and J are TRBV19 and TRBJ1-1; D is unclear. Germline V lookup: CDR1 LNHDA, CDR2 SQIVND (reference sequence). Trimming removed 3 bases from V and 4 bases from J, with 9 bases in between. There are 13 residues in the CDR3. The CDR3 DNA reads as TGTGCCAGTAGTATGGCTTGGGGCACTGAAGCTTTCTTT. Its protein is CASSMAWGTEAFF. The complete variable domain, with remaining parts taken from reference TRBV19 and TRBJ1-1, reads DGGITQSPKYLFRKEGQNVTLSCEQNLNHDAMYWYRQDPGQGLRLIYYSQIVNDFQKGDIAEGYSVSREKKESFPLTVTSAQKNPTAFYLCASSMAWGTEAFFGQGTRLTVV.

The CDR3 here is CASSFSDLSTEAFF. CDR3 in DNA: TGTGCCAGCAGTTTCTCGGACCTATCCACTGAAGCTTTCTTT. The rearrangement uses TRBV6-5 and TRBJ1-1; D is unresolved. V was clipped by 4 bases and J by 4 bases, with 13 bases between them. The CDR3 is 14 amino acids. The germline CDR1 and CDR2 sequences are MNHEY and SVGAGI.

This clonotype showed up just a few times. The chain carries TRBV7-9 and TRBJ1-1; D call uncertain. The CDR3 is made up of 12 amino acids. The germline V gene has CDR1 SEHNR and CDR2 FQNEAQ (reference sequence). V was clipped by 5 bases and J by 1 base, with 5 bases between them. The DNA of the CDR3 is TGTGCCAGCAGCAACCAGAACACTGAAGCTTTCTTT. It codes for CASSNQNTEAFF.

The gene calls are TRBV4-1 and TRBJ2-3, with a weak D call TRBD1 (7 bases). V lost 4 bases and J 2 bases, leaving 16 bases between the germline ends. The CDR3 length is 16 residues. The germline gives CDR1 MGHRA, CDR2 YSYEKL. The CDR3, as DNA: TGCGCCAGCAGCCCCCTCCAGGGGGGCTACACAGATACGCAGTATTTT. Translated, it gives CASSPLQGGYTDTQYF.

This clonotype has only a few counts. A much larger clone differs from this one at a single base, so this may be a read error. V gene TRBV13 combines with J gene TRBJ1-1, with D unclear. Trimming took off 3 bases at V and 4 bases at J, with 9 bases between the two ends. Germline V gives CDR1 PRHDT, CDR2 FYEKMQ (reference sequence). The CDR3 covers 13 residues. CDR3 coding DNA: TGTGCCAGCAGCTTCCGGGGTTTCACTGAAGCTTTCTTT. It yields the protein CASSFRGFTEAFF.

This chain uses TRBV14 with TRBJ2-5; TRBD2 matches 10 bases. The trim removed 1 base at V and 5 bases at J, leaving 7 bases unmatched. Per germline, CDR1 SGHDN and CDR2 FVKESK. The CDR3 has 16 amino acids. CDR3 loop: CASSQGSSGSRETQYF. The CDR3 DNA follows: TGTGCCAGCAGCCAAGGGTCTAGCGGGAGTCGGGAGACCCAGTACTTC.

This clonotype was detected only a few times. Written as DNA, the CDR3 is TGTGCCAGCAGCCCCGGGCTAGCGGGGGGGCTGGTTCTAACAGATACGCAGTATTTT. Its translation: CASSPGLAGGLVLTDTQYF. The chain joins TRBV7-8 to TRBJ2-3; 12 bases match TRBD2. The germline V gene encodes CDR1 SGHVS and CDR2 FQNEAQ. Germline trimming cut 5 bases from V and 3 bases from J; bases unmatched to any gene: 15. The CDR3 runs 19 residues.

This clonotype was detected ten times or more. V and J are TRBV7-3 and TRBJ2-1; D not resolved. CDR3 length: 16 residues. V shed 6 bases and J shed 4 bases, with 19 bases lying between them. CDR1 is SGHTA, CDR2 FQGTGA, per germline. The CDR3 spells CASRAKEGPKYNEQFF. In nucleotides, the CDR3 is TGTGCCAGCAGAGCAAAGGAAGGACCGAAATACAATGAGCAGTTCTTC.